A single sample gave rise to the 24 T cell receptor beta chains below, sequenced in a study of Ad26.COV2.S vaccination and SARS-CoV-2 variants. Clones were sequenced by immunoSEQ multiplex PCR, and TCRdb holds only the in-frame ones, with some missing. The sample gives hundreds of thousands of clones, just over 90% of which show up once; 3.9% is in the top ten. The specimen was peripheral blood, collected after recovery from COVID-19. These TCRs come from a human donor who had recovered from COVID-19.

The chain employs TRBV11-2 and TRBJ1-1; D gene unclear. V was shortened by 3 bases and J by 5 bases, with 4 bases between the two germline ends. Germline-derived CDR1 and CDR2 are SGHAT and FQNNGV. CDR3 size: 11 residues. The CDR3: CASSFRTEAFF. The CDR3 DNA sequence: TGTGCCAGCAGCTTTAGGACTGAAGCTTTCTTT.

The CDR3 DNA is TGTGCCACCAGTGATGCCCGGGAGCTCCGCGATACGCAGTATTTT. Translation gives CATSDARELRDTQYF. The V and J genes are TRBV24-1 and TRBJ2-3, with a possible D match to TRBD2 (6 bases). The CDR3 extends over 15 amino acids. The V gene lost 3 bases and the J gene lost 6 bases, with 15 bases spanning the gap. CDR1 is KGHDR and CDR2 is SFDVKD in the germline V gene.

V is TRBV12-3 or TRBV12-4 and J is TRBJ2-2; D gene unclear. With 6 bases removed from V and 7 bases from J, the gap between germline ends came to 9 bases. The CDR3 runs 12 residues. In DNA form, the CDR3 reads TGTGCCAGCAGCCTCGCCGGCGGGGAGCTGTTTTTT. It encodes CASSLAGGELFF.

The chain links TRBV6-5 to TRBJ2-2, with TRBD1 as a possible D gene (7 bases). Germline V gives CDR1 MNHEY, CDR2 SVGAGI. This CDR3 region has 14 residues. Trimming took 9 bases from V and 5 from J, leaving 16 bases between them. The CDR3 region is CASIRGAGTGELFF. For the CDR3, the DNA is TGTGCCAGTATCAGGGGGGCGGGTACCGGGGAGCTGTTTTTT.

The chain couples TRBV6-5 to TRBJ2-1, with unresolved D. Germline CDR1 and CDR2: MNHEY and SVGAGI. The CDR3 has 11 residues. Trimming shortened V by 2 bases and J by 8 bases, and 4 bases separated the two germline ends. CDR3 region: CASSYGDEQFF. Here the CDR3 DNA reads TGTGCCAGCAGTTACGGTGATGAGCAGTTCTTC.

The V call is TRBV7-9, the J call TRBJ1-1, with TRBD1 identical over 10 bases. The CDR3 covers 16 residues. Germline V gene data show CDR1 as SEHNR and CDR2 as FQNEAQ (reference sequence). V was pared by 7 bases and J by 0 bases, with 8 bases of the junction left unmatched. The CDR3 protein is CASNTRDRGMNTEAFF. For the CDR3, the DNA is TGTGCCAGCAACACCAGGGACAGGGGCATGAACACTGAAGCTTTCTTT.

The V gene is TRBV3-1 (or the pseudogene TRBV3-2), the J gene TRBJ2-3, with 9 bases that match TRBD2. With V trimmed by 1 base and J by 5 bases, 13 bases remained unmatched. The CDR3 loop spans 18 amino acids. Germline CDR1 and CDR2: LGHDT and YNNKEL (reference sequence). Here the CDR3 DNA reads TGTGCCAGCAGCCAAGGAGTGACTAGCGGCCGAAGAGGAGATACGCAGTATTTT. Translating gives CASSQGVTSGRRGDTQYF.

This chain uses TRBV4-3 with TRBJ2-1, with D perhaps matching TRBD2 (6 bases). V lost 0 bases to trimming and J lost 4 bases, with 16 bases between them. Germline V CDR1 and CDR2: LGHNA, YSLEER. The CDR3 consists of 17 residues. CDR3 amino acids: CASSQDGGNSPYNEQFF. Written as DNA, the CDR3 is TGCGCCAGCAGCCAAGATGGGGGGAACTCACCATACAATGAGCAGTTCTTC.

J is TRBJ2-5 and V is TRBV6-2 or TRBV6-3; perhaps TRBD2 as D (5 bases). Deletions cut 2 bases from V and 3 bases from J, with 10 bases between. Germline V gives CDR1 MNHEY, CDR2 SVGEGT. CDR3 length: 14 amino acids. The CDR3 is CASSYRGREETQYF. In DNA, the CDR3 is TGTGCCAGCAGTTACCGGGGAAGAGAAGAGACCCAGTACTTC.

The chain links TRBV6-5 to TRBJ2-7; 9 positions match TRBD1. The junction had 3 bases not matched to a gene; V was cut back by 9 bases and J by 6 bases. Germline CDR1 is MNHEY and CDR2 is SVGAGI. The CDR3 spans 11 residues. The CDR3 sequence: CASGDRAEQYF. The CDR3 DNA reads TGTGCCAGTGGGGACAGGGCCGAGCAGTACTTC.

The rearrangement links TRBV4-1 to TRBJ1-4; unclear D gene. V was shortened by 4 bases and J by 0 bases, with 15 bases between the two germline ends. CDR1 is MGHRA, CDR2 YSYEKL, per germline. This CDR3 contains 17 residues. CDR3 region: CASSPPGQDATNEKLFF. The CDR3 bases are TGCGCCAGCAGCCCCCCCGGGCAGGATGCAACTAATGAAAAACTGTTTTTT.

This chain joins TRBV10-2 and TRBJ1-1; D is possibly TRBD1 (5 bases). Germline CDR1 is WSHSY and CDR2 is SAAADI. The length of the CDR3 is 14 residues. The ends were cut back, 3 bases at V and 1 base at J, with 9 bases in the middle. CDR3 DNA: TGCGCCAGCAGTGAAACTACAGGGAACACTGAAGCTTTCTTT. Encoded protein: CASSETTGNTEAFF.

The V and J genes are TRBV5-4 and TRBJ2-1; 9 bases align to TRBD1. This CDR3 has 14 amino acids. V gave up 2 bases and J gave up 6 bases; unmatched junction bases: 3. Germline V gene lookup returns CDR1 SGHNT and CDR2 YYREEE (reference sequence). CDR3 sequence reads: CASSFGQGSNEQFF. Here the CDR3 DNA reads TGTGCCAGCAGCTTCGGACAGGGGAGCAATGAGCAGTTCTTC.

The sample holds one count of this clone. J is TRBJ2-7 and V is TRBV7-2; no clear D gene. Germline V gene data show CDR1 as SGHTA and CDR2 as FQGNSA. Between the trimmed V and J ends, which lost 7 bases and 7 bases, there was a span of 23 bases. This CDR3 is built from 15 residues. The CDR3 DNA is TGTGCCAGCACTTTAAGAATGGATAGGGCCGGGGAGCAGTACTTC. This gives the protein CASTLRMDRAGEQYF.

The V call is TRBV5-1, the J call TRBJ2-7, with TRBD1 matching 8 bases. The CDR3 length is 14 residues. Germline V lookup: CDR1 SGHRS, CDR2 YFSETQ. The J segment lost 3 bases and the V segment lost 3 bases, leaving 5 bases of the junction unmatched. In DNA form, the CDR3 reads TGCGCCAGCAGCTCGGGACAGGTCCTCTACGAGCAGTACTTC. Its translation: CASSSGQVLYEQYF.

The chain is built from TRBV2 and TRBJ1-5; D perhaps matches TRBD1 (5 bases). The germline V and J ends were trimmed by 4 bases and 1 base, with 11 bases remaining between them. The length of the CDR3 is 15 residues. CDR1 and CDR2 (germline): SNHLY, FYNNEI. CDR3 sequence (DNA): TGTGCCAGCAGTGTCGGGGGTTGGAGCAATCAGCCCCAGCATTTT. It is translated as CASSVGGWSNQPQHF.

V and J are TRBV7-9 and TRBJ2-2; tentatively, D is TRBD1 (5 bases). Germline V CDR1 and CDR2: SEHNR, FQNEAQ (reference sequence). This CDR3 is built from 15 residues. V was trimmed by 4 bases and J by 4 bases, leaving 13 bases between them. CDR3 region: CASSSSQDSTGELFF. The CDR3 DNA follows: TGTGCCAGCAGCTCGTCCCAAGACAGCACCGGGGAGCTGTTTTTT.

This clone has only one observation. The chain recombines TRBV9 with TRBJ2-6; TRBD2 might be the D (5 bases). V shed 4 bases and J shed 2 bases, with 10 bases lying between them. The CDR3 extends over 15 amino acids. The germline V gene encodes CDR1 SGDLS and CDR2 YYNGEE. The DNA of the CDR3 is TGTGCCAGCAGCTTCGGGCGGGCTGGGGCCAACGTCCTGACTTTC. Its translation is CASSFGRAGANVLTF.

V gene TRBV7-9 combines with J gene TRBJ2-1; 8 positions match TRBD1. Germline CDR1 SEHNR, CDR2 FQNEAQ (reference sequence). Trimming at V came to 5 bases and at J to 4 bases, leaving 16 bases not matched to a gene. The CDR3 is made up of 18 amino acids. The CDR3 bases are TGTGCCAGCAGCCCACCGGGACAGGCGAATCGGGGGTACAATGAGCAGTTCTTC. It codes for CASSPPGQANRGYNEQFF.

The chain has TRBV3-1 (or the pseudogene TRBV3-2) and TRBJ2-3, with 10 bases lining up with TRBD2. The CDR3 is 15 amino acids. Germline CDR1 and CDR2: LGHDT and YNNKEL (reference sequence). The trim removed 7 bases at V and 6 bases at J, leaving 10 bases unmatched. Here the CDR3 reads CASIDIAGGGDTQYF. The CDR3 DNA follows: TGTGCCAGCATCGACATAGCGGGGGGTGGGGATACGCAGTATTTT.

The chain employs TRBV28 and TRBJ1-2; no definite D call. Germline CDR1 reads MDHEN; CDR2 reads SYDVKM. The V and J ends lost 7 bases and 4 bases respectively, with 10 bases between them. This CDR3 region has 12 residues. CDR3 DNA sequence: TGTGCCAGCATTGGGGAGAGCTATGGCTACACCTTC. Translation gives CASIGESYGYTF.

J is TRBJ1-5 and V is TRBV18; 8 positions match TRBD1. The CDR3 is 17 amino acids. Germline assignment: CDR1 KGHSH and CDR2 LQKENI. V shed 5 bases and J 0 bases; nucleotides not matched to a gene: 9. CDR3 protein: CASSADRDRASNQPQHF. In DNA form, the CDR3 reads TGTGCCAGCTCAGCGGACAGGGATCGGGCTAGCAATCAGCCCCAGCATTTT. The full variable domain, completed using reference TRBV18 and TRBJ1-5, is NAGVMQNPRHLVRRRGQEARLRCSPMKGHSHVYWYRQLPEEGLKFMVYLQKENIIDESGMPKERFSAEFPKEGPSILRIQQVVRGDSAAYFCASSADRDRASNQPQHFGDGTRLSIL.

The gene calls are TRBV5-1 and TRBJ2-5, with a tentative D call TRBD2 (5 bases). The CDR3 consists of 15 residues. V shed 0 bases and J shed 5 bases, with 14 bases lying between them. Germline V gene data show CDR1 as SGHRS and CDR2 as YFSETQ. CDR3 in amino acids: CASSLEGGERETQYF. The DNA of the CDR3 is TGCGCCAGCAGCTTGGAGGGTGGGGAGAGGGAGACCCAGTACTTC. The variable domain in full, with the rest retrieved from reference TRBV5-1 and TRBJ2-5, is KAGVTQTPRYLIKTRGQQVTLSCSPISGHRSVSWYQQTPGQGLQFLFEYFSETQRNKGNFPGRFSGRQFSNSRSEMNVSTLELGDSALYLCASSLEGGERETQYFGPGTRLLVL.

V is TRBV6-5 and J is TRBJ1-1, with a weak D call TRBD1 (6 bases). The V and J ends lost 5 bases and 0 bases respectively, with 7 bases between them. Germline values: CDR1 MNHEY, CDR2 SVGAGI. The CDR3 runs 13 residues. CDR3 loop: CASSPGVNTEAFF. CDR3 sequence (DNA): TGTGCCAGCAGTCCAGGGGTGAACACTGAAGCTTTCTTT.